The subject of this entry is one T cell receptor beta chain. These data originate in a study of blood T cell repertoires in COVID-19. Across the study: The United States, Italy and Spain supplied acute and convalescent COVID-19 samples. Nucleic acid was either cDNA or gDNA, and it came from T cells, B-cell-depleted T cells, or PBMCs.

Clones were sequenced by immunoSEQ multiplex PCR, and TCRdb holds only the in-frame ones, with some missing. The sample lists about 99,000 clones; 79% were seen once. The sequence was obtained from a woman at least 80 years old with active or convalescent COVID-19. The sample comprised peripheral blood.

CDR3 protein: CASSPGCGSSRGETQYF. DNA for the CDR3: TGTGCCAGCAGCCCCGGGTGCGGGAGCTCCCGGGGGGAGACCCAGTACTTC. This sequence joins TRBV21-1 and TRBJ2-5; TRBD2 is the table's D call and was not checked against the DNA. TRBV21-1 is marked as a pseudogene. This CDR3 region has 17 residues.